The clone carrying this TCR beta chain was observed a handful of times. Its target is not known. Germline V gives CDR1 SQVTM, CDR2 ANQGSEA. CDR3 size: 15 residues. Trimming took 1 base from V and 0 from J, leaving 10 bases between them. This record belongs to a study of identical twins. Whole-study results and caveats: Beta clonotypes that were abundant in cord blood contained fewer insertions, a pattern absent from memory repertoires.

A template switching step contributed a universal primer site, while unique molecular identifiers were present in the cDNA. In TCRdb, the 5' RACE reads were re-called with MiXCR into one record per CDR3 protein. The sample contains about 290,000 distinct CDR3 sequences, 9.5% of which appear only once. This same sample was also part of a study on yellow fever vaccine responses in identical twins.

Sequenced material: CD8+ T cells sorted from blood. The sequence was collected from a woman younger than 30 in good health. The V gene is TRBV29-1, the J gene TRBJ1-3; D gene uncertain. CDR3 sequence: CSVEVRRASGNTIYF. The CDR3 coding sequence is TGCAGCGTTGAAGTCCGAAGGGCCTCTGGAAACACCATATATTTT.